The 17 T cell receptor beta chains below come from one sample, sequenced in a study of T-cell reconstitution after alpha-beta-depleted transplantation in children. During its preparation, the TCRbeta library received unique molecular identifiers. Each CDR3 protein gets one entry after TCRdb re-called the PCR reads with MiXCR. The sample consists of 610,000 or so distinct CDR3 sequences, roughly 27% of them appearing once. Sequenced here: PBMCs, sampled before TCRalphabeta/CD19-depleted stem cell transplant. These receptors came from a boy in the first two years of life with Wiskott-Aldrich syndrome, due to receive a stem cell transplant.

In DNA form, the CDR3 reads TGTGCCAGCAGCCTCGGACAGAGCAATCAGCCCCAGCATTTT. The encoded protein is CASSLGQSNQPQHF. This chain links TRBV3-1 with TRBJ1-5, with D perhaps TRBD1 (6 bases). The CDR3 sequence is 14 residues long. V was cut by 4 bases and J by 1 base, with 8 bases left in between. Looked up from germline, CDR1 is LGHDT and CDR2 is YNNKEL (reference sequence).

A few counts support this clonotype. This chain joins TRBV28 and TRBJ2-7; 8 nucleotides align to TRBD1. This CDR3 spans 15 amino acids. The V gene end was trimmed by 6 bases and the J gene end by 4 bases; junction bases not matched to a gene: 11. The germline V gene has CDR1 MDHEN and CDR2 SYDVKM. The CDR3 reads CASREAGTGTYEQYF. The CDR3 DNA follows: TGTGCCAGCAGAGAAGCCGGGACAGGTACTTACGAGCAGTACTTC.

The V call is TRBV4-2, the J call TRBJ1-5, with D perhaps matching TRBD1 (6 bases). The CDR3 runs 18 residues. CDR1 and CDR2 (germline): LGHNA, YNFKEQ. V dropped 0 bases and J dropped 2 bases, with 17 bases sitting between them. The CDR3 reads CASSQDDRTRGGNQPQHF. The DNA of the CDR3 is TGTGCCAGCAGCCAAGATGATCGTACCAGGGGCGGCAATCAGCCCCAGCATTTT.

This clonotype turned up a few times. V gene TRBV5-1 combines with J gene TRBJ2-7; 10 bases are a match to TRBD2. The CDR3 runs to 16 residues. Germline CDR1 is SGHRS and CDR2 is YFSETQ. V lost 0 bases, J lost 5 bases, and 8 bases stayed unmatched. This CDR3 reads CASSLVLAGAVNEQYF. The CDR3 bases are TGCGCCAGCAGCTTGGTGCTAGCGGGAGCGGTGAACGAGCAGTACTTC.

The chain carries TRBV12-3 or TRBV12-4 and TRBJ2-7; 14 positions agree with TRBD2. The junction had 4 bases not matched to a gene; V was cut back by 6 bases and J by 3 bases. The CDR3 covers 15 residues. Here the CDR3 DNA reads TGTGCCAGCAGGGGGACTAGCGGGAGCTTCTACGAGCAGTACTTC. Its translation is CASRGTSGSFYEQYF.

This clonotype was seen a handful of times. This chain joins TRBV12-3 or TRBV12-4 and TRBJ2-3; 10 bases fit TRBD2. V shed 6 bases, J shed 3 bases, and the junction held 6 bases outside the gene matches. The CDR3 spans 15 residues. The CDR3: CASRSSGRWTDTQYF. As DNA, the CDR3 is TGTGCCAGCAGGTCTAGCGGGAGATGGACAGATACGCAGTATTTT.

The V gene is TRBV7-6, the J gene TRBJ2-1; D may correspond to TRBD1 or TRBD2 (5 bases each). The CDR3 consists of 15 residues. Germline lookup yields CDR1 SGHVS and CDR2 FNYEAQ. Trimming left V 1 base short and J 5 bases short, with 12 bases between. The CDR3 sequence: CASSLEMGRDNEQFF. CDR3 sequence (DNA): TGTGCCAGCAGCTTAGAAATGGGACGAGACAATGAGCAGTTCTTC.

This clonotype came up a few times. The chain employs TRBV7-2 and TRBJ2-7; possibly TRBD1 or TRBD2 for D (6 bases each). Trimming removed 5 bases from V and 0 bases from J, with 20 bases in between. The CDR3 loop spans 17 amino acids. In germline, CDR1 is SGHTA, CDR2 FQGNSA. CDR3 bases: TGTGCCAGCAGCCCCTGGGGGCGCCTAGCGAGCTCCTACGAGCAGTACTTC. The encoded protein is CASSPWGRLASSYEQYF.

This CDR3 is CASSQTPGFSSYNEQFF. The DNA of the CDR3 is TGTGCCAGCAGCCAAACTCCCGGATTCTCCTCCTACAATGAGCAGTTCTTC. V and J are TRBV3-1 and TRBJ2-1; no reliable D call. The CDR3 is 17 amino acids. CDR1 LGHDT and CDR2 YNNKEL come from the germline V gene (reference sequence). The ends were cut back, 2 bases at V and 0 bases at J, with 14 bases in the middle.

This sequence joins TRBV5-1 and TRBJ1-3; the D gene is possibly TRBD1 (6 bases). Germline CDR1 and CDR2: SGHRS and YFSETQ. CDR3 length equals 14 residues. With 5 bases removed from V and 0 bases from J, the gap between germline ends came to 9 bases. For the CDR3, the DNA is TGCGCCAGCAGAGGACAGAGCTCTGGAAACACCATATATTTT. It encodes CASRGQSSGNTIYF.

This clonotype has only a few counts. The chain couples TRBV12-3 or TRBV12-4 to TRBJ1-3; D gene unclear. This CDR3 region has 17 residues. V lost 3 bases and J lost 0, with 15 bases in between. The CDR3 coding sequence is TGTGCCAGCAGTTTCTTAGGGCAGAAGATCTCTGGAAACACCATATATTTT. Protein: CASSFLGQKISGNTIYF.

The V gene is TRBV12-3 or TRBV12-4, the J gene TRBJ1-5, with 7 nucleotides matching TRBD1. The CDR3 has 15 residues. Losses at the gene ends were 6 bases for V and 0 bases for J; bases not matched to a gene: 5. The chain's CDR3 is CASSQTGNSNQPQHF. CDR3 DNA sequence: TGTGCCAGCAGCCAGACAGGGAATAGCAATCAGCCCCAGCATTTT.

The chain uses TRBV10-3 and TRBJ2-7; 7 bases map to TRBD2. Germline CDR1 ENHRY, CDR2 SYGVKD. J was trimmed by 2 bases and V by 4 bases; bases with no gene match: 2. The length of the CDR3 is 13 residues. The CDR3 here is CAISGGSAYEQYF. The CDR3 DNA sequence: TGTGCCATCAGTGGCGGGAGCGCCTACGAGCAGTACTTC.

This clonotype was seen more than once but under ten times. The CDR3: CASSLVASSGNEQFF. In nucleotides, the CDR3 is TGTGCCAGCAGCTTGGTAGCGAGTTCGGGGAATGAGCAGTTCTTC. The V call is TRBV5-4, the J call TRBJ2-1; D is possibly TRBD2 (5 bases). The CDR3 contains 15 residues. The ends were cut back, 0 bases at V and 7 bases at J, with 14 bases in the middle. Germline assignment: CDR1 SGHNT and CDR2 YYREEE (reference sequence).

This chain uses TRBV5-1 with TRBJ1-2; D is uncertain. Germline CDR1 SGHRS, CDR2 YFSETQ. Trimming took 4 bases from V and 5 from J, leaving 18 bases between them. The CDR3 sequence is 15 residues long. The CDR3 region is CASSPAEGLGYGYTF. In DNA form, the CDR3 reads TGCGCCAGCAGCCCTGCTGAGGGATTGGGTTATGGCTACACCTTC.

The rearrangement joins TRBV7-2 to TRBJ1-6, with unresolved D. The CDR3 consists of 13 residues. Germline CDR1 reads SGHTA; CDR2 reads FQGNSA. Trimming cost V 7 bases and J 11 bases, with 15 bases left between them. The CDR3 is CASTERPGTPLHF. As DNA, the CDR3 is TGTGCCAGCACCGAGAGACCAGGAACACCCCTCCACTTT.

Only one count was recorded for this clonotype. The V call is TRBV12-3 or TRBV12-4, the J call TRBJ2-1, with D perhaps assigned TRBD1 or TRBD2 (6 bases each). The germline V and J ends were trimmed by 6 bases and 9 bases, with 30 bases remaining between them. The CDR3 is 18 amino acids. CDR3 DNA: TGTGCCAGCAGCCCCCTAGCCGGGGGACAAAGGGGGGTAGGTGAGCAGTTCTTC. Translation gives CASSPLAGGQRGVGEQFF.